Below are 12 T cell receptor beta chains sequenced from a single sample in a study of T-cell reconstitution after alpha-beta-depleted transplantation in children. Library preparation (for TCRbeta) was performed with unique molecular identifiers. TCRdb reanalysed the PCR reads using MiXCR and keeps one entry per CDR3 protein. The sample lists about 830,000 distinct CDR3 sequences, about 15% occurring once. The sample was PBMCs, mostly from graft donor cells, taken 360 days after TCRalphabeta/CD19-depleted stem cell transplant. These receptor sequences come from a male patient aged 10 to 17 who had a stem cell transplant for acute lymphoblastic leukemia, so the T cells may come from the graft donor.

This clonotype was recorded a few times. This clone may be a read error of a much larger clone one base away. V and J are TRBV5-1 and TRBJ2-2; D is unresolved. V lost 0 bases to trimming and J lost 4 bases, with 4 bases between them. From germline, CDR1 is SGHRS and CDR2 YFSETQ. The CDR3 extends over 13 amino acids. Here the CDR3 reads CASSLEITGELFF. The CDR3 DNA follows: TGCGCCAGCAGCTTGGAAATCACCGGGGAGCTGTTTTTT.

The chain links TRBV5-1 to TRBJ2-7; tentatively, D is TRBD1 (6 bases). V lost 2 bases, J lost 3 bases, and 12 bases lay in between. Germline loops: CDR1 SGHRS, CDR2 YFSETQ. The CDR3 has 14 residues. The CDR3 spells CASSLQGPLYEQYF. The CDR3 nucleotides read TGCGCCAGCAGCTTACAGGGCCCACTCTACGAGCAGTACTTC.

This chain connects TRBV7-7 to TRBJ2-7, with 7 bases identical to TRBD1. The ends lost 5 bases at V and 12 bases at J; junction bases unmatched: 16. The CDR3 loop spans 14 amino acids. Germline values: CDR1 SSHAT, CDR2 FNYEAQ (reference sequence). The DNA of the CDR3 is TGTGCCAGCAGCCCCCGCGGTGACAGGGCGCCAACGTACTTC. This translates into CASSPRGDRAPTYF. Drawing the rest from reference TRBV7-7 and TRBJ2-7, the complete variable domain is GAGVSQSPRYKVTKRGQDVTLRCDPISSHATLYWYQQALGQGPEFLTYFNYEAQPDKSGLPSDRFSAERPEGSISTLTIQRTEQRDSAMYRCASSPRGDRAPTYFGPGTRLTVT.

The chain combines TRBV7-3 with TRBJ2-1, with TRBD2 identical over 9 bases. CDR1 SGHTA and CDR2 FQGTGA come from the germline V gene. CDR3 length: 20 amino acids. V shed 6 bases, J shed 4 bases, and the junction held 22 bases outside the gene matches. Here the CDR3 reads CASRLLTGTSSPGVYNEQFF. The CDR3 DNA sequence: TGTGCCAGCAGGCTACTCACCGGGACTAGCTCTCCAGGGGTATACAATGAGCAGTTCTTC.

V and J are TRBV7-2 and TRBJ2-7; perhaps D is TRBD1 or TRBD2 (5 bases each). The ends were cut back, 4 bases at V and 5 bases at J, with 12 bases in the middle. The V gene's germline CDR1 is SGHTA and CDR2 FQGNSA. CDR3 length: 13 amino acids. Here the CDR3 DNA reads TGTGCCAGCAGCTCGGGGCCGGACCACGAGCAGTACTTC. Residues: CASSSGPDHEQYF.

This sequence joins TRBV5-1 and TRBJ1-1; TRBD1 matches at 10 bases. Germline CDR1 is SGHRS and CDR2 is YFSETQ. With 6 bases clipped from V and 4 bases from J, the junction kept 9 bases outside the gene matches. The CDR3 consists of 15 residues. Here the CDR3 reads CASTRQGAWATEAFF. The CDR3 DNA sequence: TGCGCCAGCACCAGACAGGGGGCTTGGGCCACTGAAGCTTTCTTT.

This clonotype occurred a few times. This chain joins TRBV5-5 and TRBJ2-3; unclear D gene. Trimming left V 7 bases short and J 3 bases short, with 9 bases between. The CDR3 is 12 residues long. The germline V gene encodes CDR1 SGHKS and CDR2 YYEKEE (reference sequence). This CDR3 reads CASEYSTDTQYF. The CDR3 DNA follows: TGTGCCAGCGAATACAGTACAGATACGCAGTATTTT.

The CDR3 DNA sequence: TGTGCCAGTAGTATGGTGGGACATCAGCCCCAGCATTTT. This gives the protein CASSMVGHQPQHF. The J gene is TRBJ1-5, the V gene TRBV19; D might be TRBD1 (5 bases). This CDR3 is built from 13 residues. Trimming cost V 3 bases and J 5 bases, with 8 bases left between them. CDR1 and CDR2 (germline): LNHDA, SQIVND (reference sequence).

This chain joins TRBV7-9 and TRBJ2-1, with a weak D call TRBD1 (6 bases). Germline V CDR1 and CDR2: SEHNR, FQNEAQ (reference sequence). This CDR3 has 14 residues. V shed 10 bases and J shed 1 base, with 14 bases lying between them. The CDR3 is CANQPGESYNEQFF. The CDR3 DNA reads TGTGCCAACCAACCAGGGGAATCCTACAATGAGCAGTTCTTC. The variable domain in full, completed from reference TRBV7-9 and TRBJ2-1, reads DTGVSQNPRHKITKRGQNVTFRCDPISEHNRLYWYRQTLGQGPEFLTYFQNEAQLEKSRLLSDRFSAERPKGSFSTLEIQRTEQGDSAMYLCANQPGESYNEQFFGPGTRLTVL.

This clonotype was counted a few times. CDR3 sequence: CASSFFLPLTYEQYF. The CDR3 DNA reads TGTGCCAGCAGCTTTTTTCTCCCCCTAACCTACGAGCAGTACTTC. The chain has TRBV7-9 and TRBJ2-7; D gene uncertain. V lost 3 bases and J lost 2, with 14 bases in between. CDR1 and CDR2 from the germline V gene are SEHNR and FQNEAQ (reference sequence). The CDR3 length is 15 residues. Supplemented by reference TRBV7-9 and TRBJ2-7, the full variable domain reads DTGVSQNPRHKITKRGQNVTFRCDPISEHNRLYWYRQTLGQGPEFLTYFQNEAQLEKSRLLSDRFSAERPKGSFSTLEIQRTEQGDSAMYLCASSFFLPLTYEQYFGPGTRLTVT.

The J gene is TRBJ2-1, the V gene TRBV12-3 or TRBV12-4; D is perhaps TRBD1 or TRBD2 (5 bases each). The CDR3 runs to 14 residues. Trimming removed 6 bases from V and 10 bases from J, with 19 bases in between. DNA of the CDR3: TGTGCCAGCAGGGGGGAGCGGCCCTCTGGGGAGCAGTTCTTC. Translation gives CASRGERPSGEQFF.

This clonotype was detected a few times. The V call is TRBV2, the J call TRBJ2-2; maybe TRBD2 (6 bases). From germline, CDR1 is SNHLY and CDR2 FYNNEI. This CDR3 is built from 14 residues. V lost 8 bases and J 3 bases, leaving 13 bases between the germline ends. The CDR3 sequence is CASGRREYTGELFF. CDR3 nucleotides: TGTGCCAGCGGAAGGCGGGAATACACCGGGGAGCTGTTTTTT.